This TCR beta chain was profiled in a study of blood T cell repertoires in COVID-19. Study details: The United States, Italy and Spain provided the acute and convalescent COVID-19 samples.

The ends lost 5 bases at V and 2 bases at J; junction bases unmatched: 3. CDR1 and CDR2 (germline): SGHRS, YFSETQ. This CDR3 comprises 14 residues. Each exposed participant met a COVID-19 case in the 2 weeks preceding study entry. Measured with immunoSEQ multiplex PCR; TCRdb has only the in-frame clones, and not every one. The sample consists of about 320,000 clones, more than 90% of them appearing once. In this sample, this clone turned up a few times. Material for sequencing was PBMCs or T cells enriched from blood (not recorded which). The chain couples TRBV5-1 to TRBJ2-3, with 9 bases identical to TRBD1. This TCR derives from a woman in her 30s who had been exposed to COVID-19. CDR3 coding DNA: TGCGCCAGCAGGACACAGGGGGCCACAGATACGCAGTATTTT. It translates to CASRTQGATDTQYF.